Each of the 19 T cell receptor beta chains below was sequenced from the same sample in a study of blood T cell repertoires in COVID-19. Method: immunoSEQ multiplex PCR; TCRdb's copy keeps in-frame clones and lacks some. The data show around 12,000 clones, 80% to 90% seen once. What was sequenced was peripheral blood. All receptors come from a human donor in a cohort sampled during active COVID-19.

The chain has TRBV2 and TRBJ2-5; 9 bases line up with TRBD1. Germline loops: CDR1 SNHLY, CDR2 FYNNEI. CDR3 size: 15 residues. The J segment lost 2 bases and the V segment lost 6 bases, leaving 7 bases of the junction unmatched. The CDR3 DNA follows: TGTGCCAGCAGATTTGACAGGGGGTATCAAGAGACCCAGTACTTC. This codes for CASRFDRGYQETQYF.

V usage is TRBV7-6 and J usage is TRBJ1-3; D remains unclear. The V and J ends lost 2 bases and 0 bases respectively, with 14 bases between them. Per germline, CDR1 SGHVS and CDR2 FNYEAQ. This CDR3 region has 17 residues. As DNA, the CDR3 is TGTGCCAGCAGCTTATTAGACACCTGGTTCTCTGGAAACACCATATATTTT. Translating it yields CASSLLDTWFSGNTIYF.

A single count supports this clone. This sequence joins TRBV5-1 and TRBJ2-7; possible D gene TRBD1, 5 bases. Germline V gene data show CDR1 as SGHRS and CDR2 as YFSETQ. The CDR3 is 13 amino acids. V was cut by 5 bases and J by 4 bases, with 13 bases left in between. The chain's CDR3 is CASSYGALYEQYF. CDR3 sequence (DNA): TGCGCCAGCAGTTATGGGGCCCTATACGAGCAGTACTTC. Combining the CDR3 with reference TRBV5-1 and TRBJ2-7 gives the whole variable domain KAGVTQTPRYLIKTRGQQVTLSCSPISGHRSVSWYQQTPGQGLQFLFEYFSETQRNKGNFPGRFSGRQFSNSRSEMNVSTLELGDSALYLCASSYGALYEQYFGPGTRLTVT.

This sequence joins TRBV5-1 and TRBJ2-7; no firm D call. Trimming took off 4 bases at V and 6 bases at J, with 17 bases between the two ends. CDR1 and CDR2 from the germline V gene are SGHRS and YFSETQ. This CDR3 comprises 14 residues. CDR3 sequence reads: CASSENSVPGEQYF. The CDR3 coding sequence is TGCGCCAGCAGCGAAAATAGTGTCCCGGGCGAGCAGTACTTC.

V gene TRBV5-5 combines with J gene TRBJ2-1, with 11 bases fitting TRBD2. CDR1 and CDR2 (germline): SGHKS, YYEKEE (reference sequence). The CDR3 spans 19 residues. J gave up 3 bases and V 4 bases, and 15 bases lay outside the gene matches. In DNA form, the CDR3 reads TGTGCCAGCAGCCCGATCGCTTCGGCCGGGACTAGCGGCTACAATGAGCAGTTCTTC. It is translated as CASSPIASAGTSGYNEQFF.

The chain recombines TRBV9 with TRBJ1-1, with 7 bases fitting TRBD1. Germline values: CDR1 SGDLS, CDR2 YYNGEE. This CDR3 contains 14 residues. The V segment lost 3 bases and the J segment 1 base; nucleotides outside the gene matches: 3. The chain's CDR3 is CASSEDRANTEAFF. For the CDR3, the DNA is TGTGCCAGCAGCGAAGACAGGGCGAACACTGAAGCTTTCTTT. Using reference TRBV9 and TRBJ1-1 for the parts outside the CDR3, the full variable domain is DSGVTQTPKHLITATGQRVTLRCSPRSGDLSVYWYQQSLDQGLQFLIQYYNGEERAKGNILERFSAQQFPDLHSELNLSSLELGDSALYFCASSEDRANTEAFFGQGTRLTVV.

The rearrangement links TRBV11-2 to TRBJ2-1; maybe TRBD1 (5 bases). The CDR3 sequence is 14 residues long. The V end was cut by 2 bases, the J end by 9 bases, with 14 bases between. Germline V CDR1 and CDR2: SGHAT, FQNNGV. The CDR3 DNA reads TGTGCCAGCAGCTTAATCCCCAGGGCGGCTGAGCAGTTCTTC. Translation: CASSLIPRAAEQFF.

The gene calls are TRBV4-1 and TRBJ1-4; perhaps TRBD1 as D (6 bases). The germline CDR1 and CDR2 sequences are MGHRA and YSYEKL. Trimming took 1 base from V and 8 from J, leaving 17 bases between them. The CDR3 extends over 16 amino acids. The CDR3 nucleotides read TGCGCCAGCAGCCAAGGGTCAGGGAAGGGGGAGGAAAAACTGTTTTTT. Translated, it gives CASSQGSGKGEEKLFF.

This chain connects TRBV5-4 to TRBJ1-1; a weak D match, TRBD1 (5 bases). Per the germline V gene, CDR1 is SGHNT and CDR2 is YYREEE (reference sequence). CDR3 size: 14 residues. V lost 4 bases and J 4 bases, leaving 14 bases between the germline ends. Here the CDR3 DNA reads TGTGCCAGCAGCACCCGGAACGGGGGCACTGAAGCTTTCTTT. Its protein product is CASSTRNGGTEAFF.

The chain has TRBV7-2 and TRBJ2-5, with no clear D. Germline assignment: CDR1 SGHTA and CDR2 FQGNSA. The CDR3 spans 15 residues. V lost 2 bases to trimming and J lost 5 bases, with 15 bases between them. The CDR3 bases are TGTGCCAGCAGCTTAAAATTTGCCAGCGCCGAGACCCAGTACTTC. The encoded protein is CASSLKFASAETQYF.

This chain connects TRBV9 to TRBJ2-3, with 14 bases that match TRBD2. The CDR3 contains 15 residues. The ends lost 5 bases at V and 6 bases at J; junction bases unmatched: 5. The germline gives CDR1 SGDLS, CDR2 YYNGEE. The CDR3 loop is CASSARLAGGDTQYF. In nucleotides, the CDR3 is TGTGCCAGCAGTGCCCGACTAGCGGGGGGGGATACGCAGTATTTT.

The chain combines TRBV5-1 with TRBJ1-5, with D uncertain. Germline values: CDR1 SGHRS, CDR2 YFSETQ. V gave up 2 bases and J gave up 5 bases, with 8 bases separating them. This CDR3 contains 13 residues. The CDR3 sequence is CASSFLSDQPQHF. DNA for the CDR3: TGCGCCAGCAGCTTCTTATCGGATCAGCCCCAGCATTTT.

The gene calls are TRBV28 and TRBJ1-5, with 11 bases matching TRBD1. The junction had 10 bases not matched to a gene; V was cut back by 5 bases and J by 4 bases. There are 17 residues in the CDR3. Germline CDR1 and CDR2: MDHEN and SYDVKM. CDR3 nucleotide sequence: TGTGCCAGCAGTGGGGTCGGGACAGGGGGTTGGAATCAGCCCCAGCATTTT. Protein: CASSGVGTGGWNQPQHF.

The chain recombines TRBV29-1 with TRBJ2-7; perhaps TRBD1 as D (7 bases). Germline assignment: CDR1 SQVTM and CDR2 ANQGSEA. This CDR3 is built from 12 residues. V lost 6 bases and J lost 6, with 15 bases in between. Written as DNA, the CDR3 is TGCAGCGTGAAGGGGGCGGGAACCGAGCAGTACTTC. It translates to CSVKGAGTEQYF.

The chain carries TRBV5-5 and TRBJ1-2; 8 positions agree with TRBD1. Losses at the gene ends were 0 bases for V and 6 bases for J; bases not matched to a gene: 4. The CDR3 runs 14 residues. Germline-derived CDR1 and CDR2 are SGHKS and YYEKEE (reference sequence). The CDR3 DNA reads as TGTGCCAGCAGCTTGGCAGGGGGCTTCGATGGCTACACCTTC. It yields the protein CASSLAGGFDGYTF. Filled out from reference TRBV5-5 and TRBJ1-2, the complete variable domain reads DAGVTQSPTHLIKTRGQQVTLRCSPISGHKSVSWYQQVLGQGPQFIFQYYEKEERGRGNFPDRFSARQFPNYSSELNVNALLLGDSALYLCASSLAGGFDGYTFGSGTRLTVV.

The chain recombines TRBV5-4 with TRBJ1-5; the D gene is possibly TRBD1 (5 bases). Germline V CDR1 and CDR2: SGHNT, YYREEE (reference sequence). Trimming took off 3 bases at V and 4 bases at J, with 8 bases between the two ends. The length of the CDR3 is 13 residues. CDR3: CASSWGKNQPQHF. In DNA form, the CDR3 reads TGTGCCAGCAGCTGGGGCAAGAATCAGCCCCAGCATTTT.

The chain recombines TRBV4-1 with TRBJ1-5, with D maybe TRBD1 (5 bases). The CDR3 spans 16 residues. Trimming removed 2 bases at V and 3 bases at J, with 14 bases between. Germline CDR1 reads MGHRA; CDR2 reads YSYEKL. The CDR3 protein is CASSQTSGGYNQPQHF. CDR3 coding DNA: TGCGCCAGCAGCCAAACCTCCGGGGGATACAATCAGCCCCAGCATTTT.

This clone showed up just a few times. The chain has TRBV6-2 or TRBV6-3 and TRBJ1-3, with D perhaps TRBD1 (5 bases). Trimming left V 6 bases short and J 0 bases short, with 15 bases between. Germline CDR1 reads MNHEY; CDR2 reads SVGEGT. This CDR3 contains 16 residues. CDR3 sequence (DNA): TGTGCCAGCAGCCGCGAAAGGGGCCTCTCTGGAAACACCATATATTTT. Protein sequence: CASSRERGLSGNTIYF.

V is TRBV30 and J is TRBJ1-2; 8 nucleotides match TRBD1. Germline assignment: CDR1 GTSNPN and CDR2 SVGIG (reference sequence). The CDR3 extends over 13 amino acids. V dropped 3 bases and J dropped 5; count of bases not matched to a gene: 5. CDR3 sequence (DNA): TGTGCCTGGAGGCGGGACAGGCCTTATGGCTACACCTTC. Its translation is CAWRRDRPYGYTF. The variable domain in full, completed from reference TRBV30 and TRBJ1-2, reads SQTIHQWPATLVQPVGSPLSLECTVEGTSNPNLYWYRQAAGRGLQLLFYSVGIGQISSEVPQNLSASRPQDRQFILSSKKLLLSDSGFYLCAWRRDRPYGYTFGSGTRLTVV.